The 20 T cell receptor beta chains in this list originate from one sample, sequenced in a study of shared clonotypes between healthy human individuals (TCRdb year 2020). Receptor libraries were prepared by the immunoSEQ multiplex PCR assay. TCRdb provides this immuneACCESS table in a form limited to in-frame rearrangements. Some clones are lacking; in checked studies, under half of them reflect an unresolved V gene, and why the rest are absent is not known. The sample table holds approximately 1.9 million clones, of which just under 95% were seen once. Under 2% of the sample rests with the top ten. CD8 naive samples were obtained by positive selection for CCR7 among CD45RO-negative cells, yielding a CD45RA+CCR7+ population from which TemRA cells were excluded. What was sequenced was naive CD8+ T cells from PBMCs. The cell subset or site label, as the study defines it: CD45RA+CCR7+. The receptors come from a man in his late teens or twenties in good health. Some clones in this sample may be carry-over from other donors' samples.

A single count supports this clone. The V call is TRBV4-3, the J call TRBJ1-3; D is ambiguous. From germline, CDR1 is LGHNA and CDR2 YSLEER. The CDR3 covers 16 residues. V lost 0 bases to trimming and J lost 0 bases, with 9 bases between them. The CDR3, as DNA: TGCGCCAGCAGCCAAGATGGACTGAACTCTGGAAACACCATATATTTT. It specifies CASSQDGLNSGNTIYF.

The chain uses TRBV4-3 and TRBJ2-3; maybe TRBD2 (6 bases). The germline V gene encodes CDR1 LGHNA and CDR2 YSLEER. There are 17 residues in the CDR3. Trimming pared 1 base from V and 0 bases from J, leaving 14 bases between. CDR3 region: CASSQVLSGSSTDTQYF. In DNA form, the CDR3 reads TGCGCCAGCAGCCAAGTTCTTAGCGGTTCTAGCACAGATACGCAGTATTTT.

This chain joins TRBV5-6 and TRBJ1-2; tentative D call: TRBD1 (6 bases). The CDR3 is made up of 15 amino acids. Germline V gene sequence: CDR1 SGHDT, CDR2 YYEEEE. Trimming took off 4 bases at V and 5 bases at J, with 18 bases between the two ends. CDR3 nucleotides: TGTGCCAGCAGCCCCCGGGGGGGGGCGTCATATGGCTACACCTTC. Translated: CASSPRGGASYGYTF.

The DNA for the CDR3 is TGTGCCAGCACCTATCGAGGGACCCCCACAACCGGGGAGCTGTTTTTT. As protein: CASTYRGTPTTGELFF. The V gene is TRBV19, the J gene TRBJ2-2, with D possibly being TRBD1 or TRBD2 (5 bases each). The CDR3 runs to 16 residues. Trimming removed 9 bases from V and 5 bases from J, with 22 bases in between. Germline V gene sequence: CDR1 LNHDA, CDR2 SQIVND (reference sequence).

This chain joins TRBV27 and TRBJ2-7; D remains unclear. The CDR3 extends over 15 amino acids. CDR1 and CDR2 (germline): MNHEY, SMNVEV (reference sequence). V was trimmed by 7 bases and J by 0 bases, leaving 16 bases between them. The CDR3 reads CASMSDKYSSYEQYF. The CDR3 nucleotides are TGTGCCAGCATGTCAGATAAGTACAGCTCCTACGAGCAGTACTTC.

The rearrangement links TRBV23-1 to TRBJ2-1, with D possibly matching TRBD2 (7 bases). TRBV23-1 is identified as an open reading frame with a role that is uncertain. The CDR3 runs 17 residues. V lost 2 bases and J 5 bases, leaving 19 bases between the germline ends. CDR3 loop: CASSQGGGGLGDNEQFF. CDR3 nucleotides: TGCGCCAGCAGTCAAGGGGGGGGCGGCTTGGGGGACAATGAGCAGTTCTTC.

The chain joins TRBV7-9 to TRBJ2-3; D is ambiguous. Trimming took off 3 bases at V and 1 base at J, with 8 bases between the two ends. The CDR3 extends over 14 amino acids. CDR1 is SEHNR, CDR2 FQNEAQ, per germline (reference sequence). CDR3 DNA: TGTGCCAGCAGCTTCCATGGCGGCACAGATACGCAGTATTTT. Its protein product is CASSFHGGTDTQYF.

This clone was seen just once. V usage is TRBV19 and J usage is TRBJ1-3; 7 positions agree with TRBD1. The CDR3 runs 14 residues. Per germline, CDR1 LNHDA and CDR2 SQIVND (reference sequence). V lost 6 bases and J lost 2; bases outside the gene matches: 4. The CDR3 DNA reads as TGTGCCAGTAGCACAGGGACAGCTGGAAACACCATATATTTT. Protein: CASSTGTAGNTIYF.

The rearrangement links TRBV5-8 to TRBJ2-7; D is uncertain. The V and J ends lost 0 bases and 2 bases respectively, with 6 bases between them. The V gene's germline CDR1 is SGHTS and CDR2 YDEGEE. This CDR3 is built from 13 residues. The CDR3 reads CASSLGFTYEQYF. The DNA for the CDR3 is TGTGCCAGCAGCTTGGGGTTCACCTACGAGCAGTACTTC. Together with reference TRBV5-8 and TRBJ2-7, the CDR3 gives the full variable domain: EAGVTQSPTHLIKTRGQQATLRCSPISGHTSVYWYQQALGLGLQFLLWYDEGEERNRGNFPPRFSGRQFPNYSSELNVNALELEDSALYLCASSLGFTYEQYFGPGTRLTVT.

As regards this clone: The sample carries other DNA sequences with the same CDR3. The chain has TRBV5-1 and TRBJ1-2; no clear D gene. The germline V gene has CDR1 SGHRS and CDR2 YFSETQ. The length of the CDR3 is 13 residues. V was pared by 2 bases and J by 2 bases, with 7 bases between. The CDR3 bases are TGCGCCAGCAGCTTCGGGTCGAACTATGGCTACACCTTC. It is translated as CASSFGSNYGYTF.

The J gene is TRBJ2-1, the V gene TRBV21-1; the D call in the table, TRBD2, was not verified against the DNA. TRBV21-1 is annotated as a pseudogene. The CDR3 length is 14 residues. CDR3 DNA sequence: TGTGCCAGCAGGCGGGAGGGCCAGAAGTTTGGGCAGTTCTTC. Translating it yields CASRREGQKFGQFF.

The CDR3 bases are TGTGCCAGCAGCTTTGGGGCCGACGAAGCTTTCTTT. It specifies CASSFGADEAFF. The chain uses TRBV11-3 and TRBJ1-1, with a weak D call TRBD1 (5 bases). V was shortened by 3 bases and J by 8 bases, with 10 bases between the two germline ends. The CDR3 consists of 12 residues. In germline, CDR1 is SGHNT, CDR2 YENEEA.

The chain combines TRBV6-1 with TRBJ2-1; 14 nucleotides agree with TRBD2. V trimming: 0 bases; J trimming: 8 bases; junction bases outside the gene matches: 9. Germline V lookup: CDR1 MNHNS, CDR2 SASEGT. This CDR3 is built from 18 residues. CDR3 loop: CASSEAPRTSGRRDEQFF. As DNA, the CDR3 is TGTGCCAGCAGTGAAGCCCCTAGGACTAGCGGGAGGAGGGATGAGCAGTTCTTC.

This clone occurred once. J is TRBJ2-5 and V is TRBV7-9; TRBD1 matches at 7 bases. Germline loops: CDR1 SEHNR, CDR2 FQNEAQ (reference sequence). V dropped 5 bases and J dropped 0; count of bases not matched to a gene: 6. The CDR3 loop spans 15 amino acids. Here the CDR3 reads CASSTGTAYQETQYF. CDR3 coding DNA: TGTGCCAGCAGCACAGGGACAGCATACCAAGAGACCCAGTACTTC.

The chain couples TRBV2 to TRBJ2-7; TRBD1 agrees at 9 bases. CDR3 length equals 15 residues. The V gene end was trimmed by 4 bases and the J gene end by 0 bases; junction bases not matched to a gene: 4. Germline V gene data show CDR1 as SNHLY and CDR2 as FYNNEI. The CDR3 coding sequence is TGTGCCAGCAGTGCTAGGACAGGGGTCTCCTACGAGCAGTACTTC. Its translation is CASSARTGVSYEQYF.

The chain couples TRBV9 to TRBJ2-2; the match to TRBD1 covers 8 bases. V was pared by 0 bases and J by 2 bases, with 6 bases of the junction left unmatched. This CDR3 has 17 residues. CDR1 and CDR2 (germline): SGDLS, YYNGEE. The CDR3 bases are TGTGCCAGCAGCGTAGGATCGACAGGGGTCAACACCGGGGAGCTGTTTTTT. Translation: CASSVGSTGVNTGELFF.

The chain carries TRBV2 and TRBJ1-4; 8 bases are shared with TRBD1. V lost 6 bases and J lost 4; bases outside the gene matches: 1. This CDR3 is 13 amino acids long. Germline loops: CDR1 SNHLY, CDR2 FYNNEI. CDR3 region: CASRDRDNEKLFF. CDR3 DNA: TGTGCCAGCAGGGACAGGGATAATGAAAAACTGTTTTTT.

This clone appeared once. V and J are TRBV7-9 and TRBJ2-7, with unresolved D. Germline V CDR1 and CDR2: SEHNR, FQNEAQ (reference sequence). This CDR3 spans 14 amino acids. Trimming pared 1 base from V and 3 bases from J, leaving 10 bases between. This CDR3 is CASSLGAPFYEQYF. Here the CDR3 DNA reads TGTGCCAGCAGCTTAGGGGCTCCATTCTACGAGCAGTACTTC.

This sequence joins TRBV25-1 and TRBJ2-7; TRBD2 matches at 7 bases. V was pared by 4 bases and J by 4 bases, with 13 bases of the junction left unmatched. The CDR3 extends over 16 amino acids. Per the germline V gene, CDR1 is MGHDK and CDR2 is SYGVNS. The CDR3 sequence is CASSGWGEREYYEQYF. The CDR3 coding sequence is TGTGCCAGCAGTGGCTGGGGGGAGCGGGAATATTACGAGCAGTACTTC.

The gene calls are TRBV11-2 and TRBJ2-1, with no clear D. The CDR3 runs 12 residues. Germline assignment: CDR1 SGHAT and CDR2 FQNNGV. The V end lost 4 bases, the J end lost 8 bases, and 9 bases lay between the germline ends. CDR3 in amino acids: CASSSGWHEQFF. The CDR3 bases are TGTGCCAGCAGCTCTGGGTGGCATGAGCAGTTCTTC.